This TCR beta chain was found in a study of T cell clonotyping in hematopoietic cell transplantation. V was pared by 5 bases and J by 6 bases, with 11 bases between. Germline loops: CDR1 SNHLY, CDR2 FYNNEI. The CDR3 length is 12 residues. Some clones are missing from TCRdb's copy, which holds only in-frame ones; the method was immunoSEQ multiplex PCR. In the table there are around 7,400 clones, approximately 96% of which are singletons. The sequence was collected from a male patient in his thirties or forties who had an allogeneic stem cell transplant from a related donor, so the T cells may come from the graft donor. Some clones in this sample may be carry-over from other donors' samples. The rearrangement links TRBV2 to TRBJ2-7; maybe TRBD2 (6 bases). The specimen comprised PBMCs, sampled 30 days after allogeneic stem cell transplant. The CDR3 reads CASSRRGGEQYF. The CDR3 region has the DNA TGTGCCAGCAGTCGGCGGGGAGGCGAGCAGTACTTC.